This passage covers 10 T cell receptor beta chains from one sample sequenced in a study of early T cells in non-severe SARS-CoV-2 infection. TCRdb used MiXCR to reprocess the 5' RACE reads, holding one entry per CDR3 protein. The sample lists about 27,000 distinct CDR3 sequences; 2.9% were seen once. The sequenced sample consisted of whole blood. These receptors all come from an adult who was a healthcare worker with PCR-confirmed SARS-CoV-2 infection or an uninfected control (not recorded which).

Many counts were recorded for this clonotype. CDR3 loop: CASGHFRAVFSYNEQFF. CDR3 DNA sequence: TGTGCCAGCGGGCACTTCAGGGCAGTATTCTCCTACAATGAGCAGTTCTTC. J is TRBJ2-1 and V is TRBV27; tentative D call: TRBD1 (5 bases). This CDR3 is 17 amino acids long. CDR1 MNHEY and CDR2 SMNVEV come from the germline V gene (reference sequence). V lost 8 bases, J lost 0 bases, and 20 bases lay in between.

This clonotype was observed at least ten times. The chain combines TRBV6-4 with TRBJ2-3; the D is unclear. Trimming shortened V by 9 bases and J by 2 bases, and 9 bases separated the two germline ends. CDR1 and CDR2 from the germline V gene are MRHNA and SNTAGT. This CDR3 contains 12 residues. CDR3 amino acids: CASYSYTDTQYF. The CDR3 DNA sequence: TGTGCCAGTTATAGCTACACAGATACGCAGTATTTT.

This clonotype was observed many times. V usage is TRBV7-3 and J usage is TRBJ2-3, with D perhaps TRBD2 (6 bases). Trimming pared 1 base from V and 6 bases from J, leaving 17 bases between. This CDR3 is built from 16 residues. The germline V gene has CDR1 SGHTA and CDR2 FQGTGA. The CDR3 is CASSLSGLLRGDTQYF. The CDR3 nucleotides read TGTGCCAGCAGCTTAAGCGGACTACTTCGTGGGGATACGCAGTATTTT.

Within the sample, this clonotype is medium-sized. The chain recombines TRBV20-1 with TRBJ1-1; no firm D call. This CDR3 is 13 amino acids long. The germline V gene encodes CDR1 DFQATT and CDR2 SNEGSKA (reference sequence). V was trimmed by 3 bases and J by 4 bases, leaving 12 bases between them. CDR3: CSASRSTGTEAFF. In nucleotides, the CDR3 is TGCAGTGCTAGTAGGAGTACCGGCACTGAAGCTTTCTTT.

The sample holds many counts of this clonotype. This chain links TRBV7-2 with TRBJ2-7; possible D gene TRBD2, 6 bases. The CDR3 has 15 amino acids. The V end was cut by 2 bases, the J end by 4 bases, with 15 bases between. Germline V gene sequence: CDR1 SGHTA, CDR2 FQGNSA. CDR3 sequence (DNA): TGTGCCAGCAGCTTAAGGGCGGCTAGCGATTACGAGCAGTACGTC. As protein: CASSLRAASDYEQYV.

This clonotype was observed at least ten times. V gene TRBV21-1 combines with J gene TRBJ1-6; the D segment call TRBD1 is taken from the table without a DNA check. TRBV21-1 is described as a pseudogene. This CDR3 has 16 residues. The CDR3 protein is CASSKIDRGADSPLHF. DNA for the CDR3: TGTGCCAGCAGCAAAATAGATCGAGGGGCTGATTCACCCCTCCACTTT.

The sample holds many counts of this clonotype. The chain has TRBV6-5 and TRBJ1-5; D may be TRBD1 (5 bases). The CDR3 is 17 amino acids. V was pared by 0 bases and J by 2 bases, with 14 bases between. Germline loops: CDR1 MNHEY, CDR2 SVGAGI. The CDR3 DNA reads as TGTGCCAGCAGTTACTCGTTTATCCAGGGCGGCAATCAGCCCCAGCATTTT. It translates to CASSYSFIQGGNQPQHF.

This clonotype was seen many times. V is TRBV7-6 and J is TRBJ2-1, with D possibly being TRBD1 (6 bases). The germline gives CDR1 SGHVS, CDR2 FNYEAQ. The CDR3 totals 12 residues. Trimming took off 6 bases at V and 10 bases at J, with 13 bases between the two ends. CDR3 in amino acids: CASRRVGGEQFF. CDR3 DNA: TGTGCCAGCAGACGCGTTGGGGGCGAGCAGTTCTTC.

This clonotype came up many times. CDR3 amino acids: CASSQVPGTGGNEQFF. The CDR3 nucleotides read TGTGCCAGCAGCCAAGTCCCTGGGACAGGGGGCAATGAGCAGTTCTTC. The chain combines TRBV4-2 with TRBJ2-1; 11 bases match TRBD1. CDR1 LGHNA and CDR2 YNFKEQ come from the germline V gene. The ends lost 1 base at V and 6 bases at J; junction bases unmatched: 5. The CDR3 loop spans 16 amino acids.

This clonotype has a handful of counts. The V call is TRBV7-9, the J call TRBJ2-3; a possible D gene is TRBD1 (5 bases). Trimming removed 2 bases at V and 2 bases at J, with 11 bases between. This CDR3 is 15 amino acids long. CDR1 and CDR2 (germline): SEHNR, FQNEAQ (reference sequence). The CDR3 loop reads CASSLFARATDTQYF. In DNA form, the CDR3 reads TGTGCCAGCAGCTTATTCGCCAGGGCCACAGATACGCAGTATTTT.